This TCR beta chain was profiled in a study of blood T cells in healthy people across ages. Study as a whole: About one barcoded beta molecule was captured per two T cells (by template switching).

For the second PCR, which ran for roughly 6 to 12 cycles, a sample-barcoded 5' primer and a J-beta primer mix were used. TCRdb reprocessed the 5' RACE reads via MiXCR and lists one record per CDR3 protein. The data show over a million distinct CDR3 sequences, 35% to 50% seen once. This clonotype was counted a single time. Its cognate antigen is unknown. At one end, the junction sequence differs from germline, possibly due to a read error. Notes on the study in general: Donors of long life had a larger count of naive CD4+ cells and greater diversity than aged donors. A strong correlation between TCR beta diversity and naive T cell percentage was seen. The fall in TCR beta diversity per million T cells was roughly linear with age.

This CDR3 has 18 amino acids. CDR1 is SQVTM and CDR2 is ANQGSEA in the germline V gene. The V gene is TRBV29-1, the J gene TRBJ2-1; 16 bases match TRBD2. The sample taken for sequencing was blood. The origin of this receptor is an older woman in good health. The CDR3 protein is CSVEGLAGGGSSYNERFF. The DNA for the CDR3 is TGCAGCGTTGAGGGACTAGCGGGAGGGGGGAGCTCCTACAATGAGCGGTTCTTC.